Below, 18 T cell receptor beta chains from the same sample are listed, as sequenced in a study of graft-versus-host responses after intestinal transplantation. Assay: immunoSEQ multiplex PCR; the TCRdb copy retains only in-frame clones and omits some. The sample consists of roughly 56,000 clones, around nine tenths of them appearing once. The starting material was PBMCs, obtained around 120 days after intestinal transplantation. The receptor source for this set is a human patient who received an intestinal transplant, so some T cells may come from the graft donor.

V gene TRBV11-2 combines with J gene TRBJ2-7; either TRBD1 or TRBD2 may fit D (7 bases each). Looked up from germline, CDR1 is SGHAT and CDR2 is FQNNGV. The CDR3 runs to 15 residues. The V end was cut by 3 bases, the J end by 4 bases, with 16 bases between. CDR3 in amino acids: CASSFRGASGYEQYF. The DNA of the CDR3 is TGTGCCAGCAGCTTCAGGGGGGCTAGCGGATACGAGCAGTACTTC. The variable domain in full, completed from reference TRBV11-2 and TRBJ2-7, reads EAGVAQSPRYKIIEKRQSVAFWCNPISGHATLYWYQQILGQGPKLLIQFQNNGVVDDSQLPKDRFSAERLKGVDSTLKIQPAKLEDSAVYLCASSFRGASGYEQYFGPGTRLTVT.

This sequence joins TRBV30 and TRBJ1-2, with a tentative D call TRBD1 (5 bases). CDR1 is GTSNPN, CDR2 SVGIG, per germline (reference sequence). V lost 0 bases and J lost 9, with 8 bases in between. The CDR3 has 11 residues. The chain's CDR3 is CAWSVWGRYTF. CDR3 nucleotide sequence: TGTGCCTGGAGTGTTTGGGGACGCTACACCTTC. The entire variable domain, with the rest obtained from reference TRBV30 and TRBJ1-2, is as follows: SQTIHQWPATLVQPVGSPLSLECTVEGTSNPNLYWYRQAAGRGLQLLFYSVGIGQISSEVPQNLSASRPQDRQFILSSKKLLLSDSGFYLCAWSVWGRYTFGSGTRLTVV.

CDR3 protein: CASSPWVREASSGNTIYF. In DNA form, the CDR3 reads TGTGCCAGCAGCCCATGGGTTCGGGAGGCGAGCTCTGGAAACACCATATATTTT. This chain connects TRBV11-2 to TRBJ1-3; D gene ambiguous. Trimming left V 5 bases short and J 0 bases short, with 20 bases between. The CDR3 is made up of 18 amino acids. Germline CDR1 is SGHAT and CDR2 is FQNNGV. Full variable domain (missing parts from reference TRBV11-2 and TRBJ1-3): EAGVAQSPRYKIIEKRQSVAFWCNPISGHATLYWYQQILGQGPKLLIQFQNNGVVDDSQLPKDRFSAERLKGVDSTLKIQPAKLEDSAVYLCASSPWVREASSGNTIYFGEGSWLTVV.

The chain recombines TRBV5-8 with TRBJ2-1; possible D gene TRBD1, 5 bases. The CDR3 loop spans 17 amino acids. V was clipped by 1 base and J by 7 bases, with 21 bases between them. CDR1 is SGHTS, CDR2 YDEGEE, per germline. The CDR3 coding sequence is TGTGCCAGCAGCTTGCCACAGGTCATGAGTGTAAGGAATGAGCAGTTCTTC. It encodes CASSLPQVMSVRNEQFF. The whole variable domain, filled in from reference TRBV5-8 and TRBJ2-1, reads EAGVTQSPTHLIKTRGQQATLRCSPISGHTSVYWYQQALGLGLQFLLWYDEGEERNRGNFPPRFSGRQFPNYSSELNVNALELEDSALYLCASSLPQVMSVRNEQFFGPGTRLTVL.

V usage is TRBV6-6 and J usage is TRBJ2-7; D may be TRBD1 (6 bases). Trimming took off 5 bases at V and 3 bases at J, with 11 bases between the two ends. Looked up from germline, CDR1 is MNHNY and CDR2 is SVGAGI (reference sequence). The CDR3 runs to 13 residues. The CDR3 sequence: CASSPGHFYEQYF. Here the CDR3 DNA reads TGTGCCAGCAGTCCGGGACACTTCTACGAGCAGTACTTC.

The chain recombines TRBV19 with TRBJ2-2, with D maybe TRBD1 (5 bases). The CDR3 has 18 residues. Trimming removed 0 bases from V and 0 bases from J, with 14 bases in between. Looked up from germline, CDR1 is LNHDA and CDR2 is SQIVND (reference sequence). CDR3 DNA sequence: TGTGCCAGTAGTATAGATAGGCACCAAGGGGCGAACACCGGGGAGCTGTTTTTT. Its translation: CASSIDRHQGANTGELFF.

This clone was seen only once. DNA of the CDR3: TGTGCCAGCAGTGCTACCGGGACTAGCGGATACTACGAGCAGTACTTC. Amino acid sequence: CASSATGTSGYYEQYF. J is TRBJ2-7 and V is TRBV6-1; 11 bases are shared with TRBD2. The CDR3 is made up of 16 amino acids. CDR1 is MNHNS, CDR2 SASEGT, per germline. With V trimmed by 4 bases and J by 3 bases, 8 bases remained unmatched.

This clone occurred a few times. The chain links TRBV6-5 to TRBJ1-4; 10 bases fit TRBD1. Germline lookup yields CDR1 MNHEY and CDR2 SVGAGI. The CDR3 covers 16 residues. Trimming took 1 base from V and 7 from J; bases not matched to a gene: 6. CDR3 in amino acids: CASSYLPGQGSEKLFF. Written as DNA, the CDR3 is TGTGCCAGCAGTTACTTGCCGGGACAGGGGAGTGAAAAACTGTTTTTT.

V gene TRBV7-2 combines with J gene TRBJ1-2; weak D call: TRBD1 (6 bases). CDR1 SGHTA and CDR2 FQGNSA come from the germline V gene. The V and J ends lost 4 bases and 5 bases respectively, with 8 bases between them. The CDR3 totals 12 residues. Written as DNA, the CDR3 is TGTGCCAGCAGCTCGGACAGTTATGGCTACACCTTC. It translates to CASSSDSYGYTF.

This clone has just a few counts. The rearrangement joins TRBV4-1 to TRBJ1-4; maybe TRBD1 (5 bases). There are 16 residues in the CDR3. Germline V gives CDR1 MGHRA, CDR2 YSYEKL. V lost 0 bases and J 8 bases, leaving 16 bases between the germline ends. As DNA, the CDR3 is TGCGCCAGCAGCCAAGATGTGCGGGGCAGCGGGGAAAAACTGTTTTTT. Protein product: CASSQDVRGSGEKLFF.

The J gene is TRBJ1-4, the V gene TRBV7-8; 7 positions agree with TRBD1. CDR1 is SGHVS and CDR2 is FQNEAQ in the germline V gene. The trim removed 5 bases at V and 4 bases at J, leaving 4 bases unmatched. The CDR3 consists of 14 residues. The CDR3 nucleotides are TGTGCCAGCAGCGCGACAGGGAATAATGAAAAACTGTTTTTT. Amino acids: CASSATGNNEKLFF.

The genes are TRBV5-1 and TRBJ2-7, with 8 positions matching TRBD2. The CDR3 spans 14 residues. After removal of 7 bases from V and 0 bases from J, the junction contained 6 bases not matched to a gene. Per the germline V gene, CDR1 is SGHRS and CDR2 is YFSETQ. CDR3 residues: CASQSGGPSYEQYF. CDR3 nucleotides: TGCGCCAGCCAGAGCGGGGGACCCTCCTACGAGCAGTACTTC.

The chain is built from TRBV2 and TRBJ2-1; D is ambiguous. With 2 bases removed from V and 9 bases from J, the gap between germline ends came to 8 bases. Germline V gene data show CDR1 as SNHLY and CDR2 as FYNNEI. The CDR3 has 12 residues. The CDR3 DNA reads TGTGCCAGCAGTGAATGGTCAGGTGAGCAGTTCTTC. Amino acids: CASSEWSGEQFF.

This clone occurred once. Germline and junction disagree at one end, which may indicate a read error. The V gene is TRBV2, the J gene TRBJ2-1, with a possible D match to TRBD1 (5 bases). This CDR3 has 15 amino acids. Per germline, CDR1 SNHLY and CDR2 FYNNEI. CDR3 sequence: CASSERQFSYNEQLF. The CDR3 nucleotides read TGTGCCAGCAGTGAGAGACAGTTCTCCTACAATGAGCAGCTCTTC.

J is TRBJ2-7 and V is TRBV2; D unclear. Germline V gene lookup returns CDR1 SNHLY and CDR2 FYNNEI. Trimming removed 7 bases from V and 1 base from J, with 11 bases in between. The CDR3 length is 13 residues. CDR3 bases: TGTGCCAGCAATCCGACGGATTCCTACGAGCAGTACTTC. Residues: CASNPTDSYEQYF.

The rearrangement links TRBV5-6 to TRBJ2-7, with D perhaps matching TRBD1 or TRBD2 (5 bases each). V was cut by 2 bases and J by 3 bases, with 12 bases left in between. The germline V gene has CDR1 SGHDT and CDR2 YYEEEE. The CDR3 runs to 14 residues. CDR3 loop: CASSFRGPFYEQYF. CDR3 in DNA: TGTGCCAGCAGCTTCCGGGGACCCTTCTACGAGCAGTACTTC.

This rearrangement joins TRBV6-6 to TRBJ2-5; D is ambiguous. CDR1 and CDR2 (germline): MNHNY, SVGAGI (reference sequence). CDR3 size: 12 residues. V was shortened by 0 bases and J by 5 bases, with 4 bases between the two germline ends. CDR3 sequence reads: CASSYSLETQYF. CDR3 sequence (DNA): TGTGCCAGCAGTTACTCGCTTGAGACCCAGTACTTC.

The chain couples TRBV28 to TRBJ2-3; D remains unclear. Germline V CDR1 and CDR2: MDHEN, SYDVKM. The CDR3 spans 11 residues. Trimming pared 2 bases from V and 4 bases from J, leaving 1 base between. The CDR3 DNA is TGTGCCAGCAGTTTACCAGATACGCAGTATTTT. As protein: CASSLPDTQYF.